Listed here are 7 T cell receptor beta chains from one sample, sequenced in a study of blood T cells in healthy people across ages. A sample-barcoded 5' primer and a J-beta primer mix were used in a second PCR of about 6 to 11 cycles. TCRdb ran MiXCR on the 5' RACE reads and lists one entry per CDR3 protein. The data show roughly 2 million distinct CDR3 sequences, about 50% seen once. The sample comprised blood. The origin of the receptors is a woman aged 40 to 50 in good health.

The rearrangement joins TRBV12-3 or TRBV12-4 to TRBJ2-3; D gene ambiguous. The CDR3 runs 15 residues. Trimming cost V 5 bases and J 3 bases, with 15 bases left between them. The CDR3 is CASSEHGSRTDTQYF. CDR3 DNA sequence: TGTGCCAGCAGTGAACATGGTAGTAGAACAGATACGCAGTATTTT.

This clonotype has just one count. V and J are TRBV4-2 and TRBJ2-3, with TRBD2 identical over 8 bases. Germline V gives CDR1 LGHNA, CDR2 YNFKEQ. The CDR3 extends over 17 amino acids. With 4 bases clipped from V and 4 bases from J, the junction kept 13 bases outside the gene matches. The CDR3 protein is CASSPLSGTSWSDTQYF. The CDR3 region has the DNA TGTGCCAGCAGCCCACTGTCCGGGACTAGTTGGTCAGATACGCAGTATTTT.

This clonotype has just a few counts. V is TRBV7-2 and J is TRBJ1-2; D gene ambiguous. Germline-derived CDR1 and CDR2 are SGHTA and FQGNSA. Trimming took 0 bases from V and 2 from J, leaving 19 bases between them. CDR3 length equals 18 residues. CDR3 sequence reads: CASSLAGGRKHVNYGYTF. For the CDR3, the DNA is TGTGCCAGCAGCTTAGCGGGTGGCCGAAAACACGTAAACTATGGCTACACCTTC.

This clonotype was counted a single time. The chain employs TRBV28 and TRBJ2-7; D is undetermined. The CDR3 has 13 amino acids. V was shortened by 6 bases and J by 6 bases, with 15 bases between the two germline ends. Per germline, CDR1 MDHEN and CDR2 SYDVKM. The CDR3 reads CASRELMGTEQYF. DNA of the CDR3: TGTGCCAGCAGGGAGCTTATGGGTACCGAGCAGTACTTC.

This chain uses TRBV10-2 with TRBJ2-7; 9 nucleotides line up with TRBD1. Germline CDR1 is WSHSY and CDR2 is SAAADI. The CDR3 extends over 14 amino acids. The V and J ends lost 7 bases and 6 bases, in that order; junction bases with no gene match: 10. The CDR3 region is CASKSGQGKGEQYF. The CDR3 DNA reads as TGCGCCAGCAAGTCGGGACAGGGCAAGGGCGAGCAGTACTTC.

This rearrangement joins TRBV5-1 to TRBJ2-5; 7 nucleotides line up with TRBD2. The J call may be wrong; the DNA end is better matched by TRBJ2-7. Per germline, CDR1 SGHRS and CDR2 YFSETQ. The CDR3 is made up of 19 amino acids. The CDR3 sequence is CASSLGAKRGRYQQDEQYF. CDR3 DNA sequence: TGCGCCAGCAGCTTGGGGGCAAAGCGGGGACGCTACCAGCAGGACGAGCAGTACTTC.

This clonotype was picked up a small number of times. The J gene is TRBJ2-1, the V gene TRBV5-1, with TRBD1 as a possible D gene (6 bases). CDR3 length: 13 residues. V lost 5 bases and J 7 bases, leaving 13 bases between the germline ends. Germline V gene sequence: CDR1 SGHRS, CDR2 YFSETQ. The CDR3 bases are TGCGCCAGCAGGGACAGAGTGTGGAATGAGCAGTTCTTC. Translation: CASRDRVWNEQFF. The whole variable domain, filled in from reference TRBV5-1 and TRBJ2-1, reads KAGVTQTPRYLIKTRGQQVTLSCSPISGHRSVSWYQQTPGQGLQFLFEYFSETQRNKGNFPGRFSGRQFSNSRSEMNVSTLELGDSALYLCASRDRVWNEQFFGPGTRLTVL.